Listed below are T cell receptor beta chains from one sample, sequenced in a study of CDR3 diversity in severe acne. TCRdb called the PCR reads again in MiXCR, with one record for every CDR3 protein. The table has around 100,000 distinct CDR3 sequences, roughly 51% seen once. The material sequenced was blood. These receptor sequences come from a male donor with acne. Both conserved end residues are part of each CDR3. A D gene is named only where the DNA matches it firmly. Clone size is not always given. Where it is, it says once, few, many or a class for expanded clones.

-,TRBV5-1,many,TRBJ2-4,TGCGCCAGCAGCTTGGAGGGTTTCGGAAACATTCAGTACTTC,CASSLEGFGNIQYF
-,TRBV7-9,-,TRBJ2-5,TGTGCCAGCAGCTCGTCGACAGGAATGGAGACCCAGTACTTC,CASSSSTGMETQYF
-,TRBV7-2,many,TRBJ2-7,TGTGCCAGCAGCTTAGCGGCCGGGACCGGGGAGCAGTACTTC,CASSLAAGTGEQYF
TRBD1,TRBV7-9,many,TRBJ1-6,TGTGCCAGCAGCCAGACAGGGGGCCTTTCACCCCTCCACTTT,CASSQTGGLSPLHF
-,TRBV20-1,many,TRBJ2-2,TGCAGTGCTAGGGACCGTGTATCCACCGGGGAGCTGTTTTTT,CSARDRVSTGELFF
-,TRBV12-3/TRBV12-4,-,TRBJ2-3,TGTGCCAGCAGTTTACTGGACCGGATTGGCACAGATACGCAGTATTTT,CASSLLDRIGTDTQYF
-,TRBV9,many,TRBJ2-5,TGTGCCAGCTCCGTCGATTCGGCGGGGATTGGTTTAGAGACCCAGTACTTC,CASSVDSAGIGLETQYF
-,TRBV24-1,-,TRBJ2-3,TGTGCCACCAGTGGCCACGTAACTAGCACAGATACGCAGTATTTT,CATSGHVTSTDTQYF
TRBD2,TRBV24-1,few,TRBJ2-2,TGTGCCCCCACTAACGGCGGGGGTGAAACCGGGGAGCTGTTTTTT,CAPTNGGGETGELFF
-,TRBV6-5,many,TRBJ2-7,TGTGCCAGCAGGTCCGGGGGGCAAAGCTCCTACGAGCAGTACTTC,CASRSGGQSSYEQYF
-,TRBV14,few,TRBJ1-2,TGTGCCAGCAGCCAAGTAGTGGACACTCCTCACTATGGCTACACCTTC,CASSQVVDTPHYGYTF
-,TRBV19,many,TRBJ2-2,TGTGCCAGTAGTCCTAACAGGGTCCGTCTCACCGGGGAGCTGTTTTTT,CASSPNRVRLTGELFF
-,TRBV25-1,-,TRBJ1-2,TGTGCCAGCAGTGCTACAAACTATGGCTACACCTTC,CASSATNYGYTF
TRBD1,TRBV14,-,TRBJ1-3,TGTGCCAGCAGCCATTCCTCGACAGGGGGAAGCACCATATATTTT,CASSHSSTGGSTIYF
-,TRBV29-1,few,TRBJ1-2,TGCAGCGTTGAGCCCAGGGCTAACTATGGCTACACCTTC,CSVEPRANYGYTF
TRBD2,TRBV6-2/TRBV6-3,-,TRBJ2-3,TGTGCCAGCAGAGCGGGAGGGAGGGGTGAGCAGTATTTT,CASRAGGRGEQYF
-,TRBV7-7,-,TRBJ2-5,TGTGCCAGCAGGTCAAGGGAGACCCAGTACTTC,CASRSRETQYF
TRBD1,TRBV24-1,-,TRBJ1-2,TGTGCCGTCGCCGGGACAGACGACTATGGCTACACCTTC,CAVAGTDDYGYTF
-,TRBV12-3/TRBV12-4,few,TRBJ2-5,TGTGCCAGCACCCCGGGCAGGTTCCACGAAACCTACCAAGAGACCCAGTACTTC,CASTPGRFHETYQETQYF
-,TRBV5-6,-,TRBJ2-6,TGTGCCAGCAGCTTTCGACAGGGAGGGTGGTACTCTGGGGCCAACGTCCTGACTTTC,CASSFRQGGWYSGANVLTF
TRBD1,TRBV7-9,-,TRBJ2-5,TGTGCCAGCAACACCCACCCGGGACAGGGGGCCGAGACCCAGTACTTC,CASNTHPGQGAETQYF
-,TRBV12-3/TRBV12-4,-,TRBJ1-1,TGTGCCAGCAGTTTAAGTCTAACGTCCGGGGACACTGAAGCTTTCTTT,CASSLSLTSGDTEAFF
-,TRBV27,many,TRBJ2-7,TGTGCCAGCACTCCGGTCGAGCAGTACTTC,CASTPVEQYF
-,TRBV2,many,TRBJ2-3,TGTGCCAGCAGTCGGACAGTTAGCACAGATACGCAGTATTTT,CASSRTVSTDTQYF
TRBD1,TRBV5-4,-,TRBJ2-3,TGTGCCAGCACCGGAAGGACAGGGGGCCTCACAGATACGCAGTATTTT,CASTGRTGGLTDTQYF
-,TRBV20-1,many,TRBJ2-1,TGCAGTGCGGAATGGGAGTTCGAGCAGTTCTTC,CSAEWEFEQFF
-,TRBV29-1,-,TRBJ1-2,TGCAGCGCCAAGCCAGGGACATACTATGGCTACACCTTC,CSAKPGTYYGYTF
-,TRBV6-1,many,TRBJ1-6,TGTGCCAGCAGTGAACCCATGGGAGCCAATTCACCCCTCCACTTT,CASSEPMGANSPLHF
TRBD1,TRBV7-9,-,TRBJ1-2,TGTGCCTTTTCTCTACCGACAGGGGGCGGCTATGGCTACACCTTC,CAFSLPTGGGYGYTF
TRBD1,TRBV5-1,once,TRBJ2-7,TGCGCCAGCAGCCGGGCGACAGGGGCGGGCTACGAGCAGTGCTTC,CASSRATGAGYEQCF
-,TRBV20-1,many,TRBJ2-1,TGCAGTGCTAGCACAAGTAGCTACAATGAGCAGTTCTTC,CSASTSSYNEQFF
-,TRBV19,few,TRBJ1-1,TGTGCCAGTAGTACGACGGCGGGTAACACTGAAGCTTTCTTT,CASSTTAGNTEAFF
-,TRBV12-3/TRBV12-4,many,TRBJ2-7,TGTGCCAGCAGCCGTCCCCGGCCCACGGGTGGATACGAGCAGTACTTC,CASSRPRPTGGYEQYF
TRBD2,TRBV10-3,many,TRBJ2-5,TGTGCCATCAGTGGGACGGGGGGGGTAGGGGAGACCCAGTACTTC,CAISGTGGVGETQYF
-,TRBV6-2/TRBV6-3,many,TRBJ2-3,TGTGCCAGCAGTTCTGGGACAACGAGCACAGATACGCAGTATTTT,CASSSGTTSTDTQYF
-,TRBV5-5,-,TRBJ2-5,TGTGCCAGCAGCTTGGAAGGGACCCGGACGGAGACCCAGTACTTC,CASSLEGTRTETQYF
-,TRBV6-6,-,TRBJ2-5,TGTGCCAGGGGAGATCAAGAGACCCAGTACTTC,CARGDQETQYF
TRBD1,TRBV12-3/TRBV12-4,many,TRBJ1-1,TGTGCCAGCAGTCCAGTGGACAGGCCCAAAGCTTTCTTT,CASSPVDRPKAFF
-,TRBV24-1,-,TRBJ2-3,TGTGCCACCAGTGGACCGTTTGGCACAGATACGCAGTATTTT,CATSGPFGTDTQYF
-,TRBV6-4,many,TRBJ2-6,TGTGCCAGCAGTGGCGTGGGGGGCGCTGGGGCCAACGTCCTGACTTTC,CASSGVGGAGANVLTF
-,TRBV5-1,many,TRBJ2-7,TGCGCCAGCAGCTTAGTTGACGGCTACGAGCAGTACTTC,CASSLVDGYEQYF
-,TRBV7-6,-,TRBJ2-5,TGTGCCAGCAGCTTGGGGTGGGGCAGGGAAGAGACCCAGTACTTC,CASSLGWGREETQYF
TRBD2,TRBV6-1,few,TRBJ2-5,TGTGCCAGCAGTGCCCATAGCGGGAGGGGACGGGAGACCCAGTACTTC,CASSAHSGRGRETQYF
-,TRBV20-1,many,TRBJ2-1,TGCAGTGCTAGAGCCCTAGCTCACAATGAGCAGTTCTTC,CSARALAHNEQFF